This is a list of T cell receptor beta chains from one sample in a study of graft-versus-host responses after intestinal transplantation. TCRdb keeps only in-frame clones here, not all; method: immunoSEQ multiplex PCR. The sample lists 23,000 or so clones; around 94% were seen once. The sample in question was PBMCs, obtained just over 29 days after intestinal transplant. All receptors derive from a human patient who received an intestinal transplant, so some T cells may come from the graft donor. Both conserved end residues are part of each CDR3. A D gene is named only where the DNA matches it firmly. Clone size is given for some rows only: seen once, a few or many times, or a class if the clone is expanded.

size	D	V	J	DNA	CDR3
NA	NA	TRBV9	TRBJ1-1	TGTGCCAGCAGCGTAGACGGGGGGACCACTGAAGCTTTCTTT	CASSVDGGTTEAFF
NA	NA	TRBV6-5	TRBJ2-1	TGTGCCAGCAGTGAGGAGTTATACAATGAGCAGTTCTTC	CASSEELYNEQFF
NA	NA	TRBV2	TRBJ1-5	TGTGCCAGCAGTGAAGTTCGGATTAGCAATCAGCCCCAGCATTTT	CASSEVRISNQPQHF
NA	NA	TRBV9	TRBJ1-3	TGTGCCAGCAGCCCTCGGGGAAACACCATATATTTT	CASSPRGNTIYF
NA	NA	TRBV7-6	TRBJ1-5	TGTGCCAGCAGCTTAGATTCCGGGGATCAGCCCCAGCATTTT	CASSLDSGDQPQHF
NA	TRBD1	TRBV12-5	TRBJ2-2	TGTGCTAGTGGTTTGGTTGTTACAGGGGCCAACACCGGGGAGCTGTTTTTT	CASGLVVTGANTGELFF
NA	NA	TRBV6-5	TRBJ2-1	TGTGCCAGCAGTTACTCGGCAGGCTCCTACAATGAGCAGTTCTTC	CASSYSAGSYNEQFF
NA	NA	TRBV7-9	TRBJ1-2	TGTGCCAGCAGCCTCGATCAGGAAAGTCTGTATAACTATGGCTACACCTTC	CASSLDQESLYNYGYTF
NA	NA	TRBV4-1	TRBJ1-5	TGCGCCAGCAGCCCGGATGGGGCCAGAATGGGCAATCAGCCCCAGCATTTT	CASSPDGARMGNQPQHF
NA	NA	TRBV14	TRBJ1-1	TGTGCCAGCAGCCAAGATTCTGGGATAACTGAAGCTTTCTTT	CASSQDSGITEAFF
NA	TRBD1	TRBV10-1	TRBJ1-4	TGCGCCAGCAGTGAGGGACAGGTCAACCACAAGGAGGGAAAAAGGATGTTTTTT	CASSEGQVNHKEGKRMFF
NA	NA	TRBV7-7	TRBJ2-7	TGTGCCAGCAGTCCGGGCCCTGACGCCTACGAGCAGTACTTC	CASSPGPDAYEQYF
NA	TRBD2	TRBV18	TRBJ2-7	TGTGCCAGCTCACCGACTAGCGGGGGTTCCTACGAGCAGTACTTC	CASSPTSGGSYEQYF
NA	NA	TRBV27	TRBJ1-4	TGTGCCAGCAGTTTGTCGGGGGTCAGCGAAAAACTGTTTTTT	CASSLSGVSEKLFF
NA	NA	TRBV6-4	TRBJ2-1	TGTGCCAGCAGTGACTCAGCGGGCTCCTACAATGAGCAGTTCTTC	CASSDSAGSYNEQFF
NA	TRBD2	TRBV4-2	TRBJ2-1	TGTGCCAGCAGCCAAGGGACTAGCGAGCAGTTCTTC	CASSQGTSEQFF
NA	TRBD1	TRBV27	TRBJ2-4	TGTGCCAGCAGTCCCGGGACAGAAAACATTCAGTACTTC	CASSPGTENIQYF
NA	NA	TRBV11-3	TRBJ2-1	TGTGCCAGCAGCTTAGGCGGCTGGGATGAGCAGTTCTTC	CASSLGGWDEQFF
NA	NA	TRBV5-4	TRBJ2-3	TGTGCCAGCAGCTTAGTAGGGGCCTTCACAGATACGCAGTATTTT	CASSLVGAFTDTQYF
NA	NA	TRBV14	TRBJ1-4	TGTGCCAGCAGCCAAAGGTTCCGAGCCGAAAATGAAAAACTGTTTTTT	CASSQRFRAENEKLFF
once	NA	TRBV30	TRBJ1-1	TGTGCCTGCAACAGGGTCACTGAAGCTTTCTTT	CACNRVTEAFF
NA	TRBD2	TRBV4-1	TRBJ2-7	TGCGCCAGCAGCCAACTCTGGACTAGCGGCCACTACGAGCAGTACTTC	CASSQLWTSGHYEQYF
once	TRBD2	TRBV9	TRBJ2-1	TGTGCCAGTCCCCTCCCCCTAGCGGGAGACAATGAGCAGTTCTTC	CASPLPLAGDNEQFF
NA	NA	TRBV10-1	TRBJ2-2	TGCGCCAGCAGTGACTCTACGGATTCGAACACCGGGGAGCTGTTTTTT	CASSDSTDSNTGELFF
NA	TRBD2	TRBV29-1	TRBJ2-1	TGCAGCGCCGGACTAGCGGGGAATGAGCAGTTCTTC	CSAGLAGNEQFF
NA	NA	TRBV10-3	TRBJ2-1	TGTGCCACCAAGGGCTTCAATGAGCAGTTCTTC	CATKGFNEQFF
NA	NA	TRBV6-1	TRBJ2-2	TGTGCCAGCAGTGAAGTTAGGTGGAAGGGGACCGGGGAGCTGTTTTTT	CASSEVRWKGTGELFF
NA	NA	TRBV6-6	TRBJ2-3	TGTGCCAGCGGGTGGAGGAGCACAGATACGCAGTATTTT	CASGWRSTDTQYF
NA	TRBD1	TRBV28	TRBJ2-7	TGTGCCAGCAGTCAGAACCCGAGACAGGGGGCTTACGAGCAGTACTTC	CASSQNPRQGAYEQYF
few	NA	TRBV5-1	TRBJ1-2	TGCGCCAGCAGCTTGGAGGGGGTTGTATGGGGCTATGGCTACACCTTC	CASSLEGVVWGYGYTF
NA	TRBD1	TRBV7-9	TRBJ1-2	TGTGCCAGCAGCTTAAGACAACAGGGGGGAGGTGGCTACACCTTC	CASSLRQQGGGGYTF
once	NA	TRBV18	TRBJ2-3	TGTGCCAGCTCACCACTGGGAGCAGCGAACACAGATACGCAGTATTTT	CASSPLGAANTDTQYF
NA	NA	TRBV18	TRBJ1-1	TGTGCCAGCTCACCAGTGGGGGCAGTCACTGAAGCTTTCTTT	CASSPVGAVTEAFF
NA	TRBD1	TRBV5-1	TRBJ1-4	TGCGCCAGCAGCTTGGAGCGGACAGGGGAAGAAGAACTGTTTTTT	CASSLERTGEEELFF
NA	NA	TRBV7-9	TRBJ1-1	TGTGCCAGCAGCTTAACTTCAGGGAACGAAGCTTTCTTT	CASSLTSGNEAFF
NA	TRBD2	TRBV7-2	TRBJ2-5	TGTGCCAGCAGCCGCCCAGGGAGGGAATTGAGAGAGACCCAGTACTTC	CASSRPGRELRETQYF
NA	NA	TRBV29-1	TRBJ2-1	TGCAGCGTTGAAGGGAAGGGGACCTACAATGAGCAGTTCTTC	CSVEGKGTYNEQFF
NA	NA	TRBV7-9	TRBJ2-1	TGTGCCAGCAGCGAAGGGAGTAAGGGTCACTACAATGAGCAGTTCTTC	CASSEGSKGHYNEQFF
NA	NA	TRBV27	TRBJ2-1	TGTGCCAGCAGTCTTCGACAGGATTCCTACAATGAGCAGTTCTTC	CASSLRQDSYNEQFF
NA	TRBD2	TRBV6-6	TRBJ2-3	TGTGCCAGCAGTTACGATCGAGCGGGGGGGGAAGATACGCAGTATTTT	CASSYDRAGGEDTQYF
once	NA	TRBV7-2	TRBJ2-7	TGTGCCAGCAGCTTTGACAGGTTTTACGAGCAGTACTTC	CASSFDRFYEQYF
NA	NA	TRBV10-1	TRBJ2-7	TGCGCCAGCAGTGAGTCGATGGCTATCGGGTACGAGCAGTACTTC	CASSESMAIGYEQYF
NA	NA	TRBV27	TRBJ1-5	TGTGCCAGCAGTTTATCCGGAGGAGGCGATCAGCCCCAGCATTTT	CASSLSGGGDQPQHF
NA	TRBD2	TRBV15	TRBJ2-7	TGTGCCACCAGCAGGCTTAGCGGGAGTGGGACCTACGAGCAGTACTTC	CATSRLSGSGTYEQYF
once	NA	TRBV5-1	TRBJ2-7	TGCGCCAGCAGCTTGGGTTCTCCCTACGAGCAGTACTTC	CASSLGSPYEQYF
NA	NA	TRBV29-1	TRBJ1-1	TGCAGCGCAGCTCGGACAGCCGGAACTGAAGCTTTCTTT	CSAARTAGTEAFF
NA	TRBD2	TRBV5-1	TRBJ2-1	TGCGCCAGCAGCCAGGATTTAGCGGGAGGGCGCGAGCAGTTCTTC	CASSQDLAGGREQFF
NA	NA	TRBV6-5	TRBJ1-2	TGTGCCAGCAGTTACGTGTTTGGCTACACCTTC	CASSYVFGYTF
NA	NA	TRBV28	TRBJ2-7	TGTGCCAGCAGTTTTTGGATATCCTACTACGAGCAGTACTTC	CASSFWISYYEQYF
NA	NA	TRBV10-3	TRBJ1-1	TGTGCCATCAGTACTCAGGGGATGAACACTGAAGCTTTCTTT	CAISTQGMNTEAFF